Given below is one TCR beta chain in context. What it binds is unknown. The CDR3 loop spans 16 amino acids. In germline, CDR1 is LNHNV, CDR2 YYDKDF (reference sequence). The V end was cut by 0 bases, the J end by 6 bases, with 14 bases between. This entry comes from a study of shared clonotypes between healthy human individuals. Across the whole study: A donor's plate count was three for CD4 naive and three for CD4 memory; CD8 naive had two and CD8 memory one. The study's findings and limits: Represented diversity (both genetic and exposure-history) was limited by the small number of donors.

Repertoires were generated with immunoSEQ multiplex PCR, while TCRdb's copy carries only in-frame clones and drops some. The sample yields more than 2 million clones, around 93% seen once. CD45RO-negative, CCR7-positively selected cells formed the naive CD8 fraction, excluding terminally differentiated effector memory CD45RA+ cells. The donors, all of them Caucasian adults, lived in Nashville, Tennessee. The chain has TRBV15 and TRBJ1-4, with D perhaps matching TRBD1 (5 bases). Input material: naive CD8+ T cells from PBMCs. This receptor was taken from a man younger than 35 in good health. Some clones in this sample may be carry-over from other donors' samples. CDR3 amino acids: CATSRDTLMGDEKLFF. The CDR3 DNA is TGTGCCACCAGCAGAGATACTCTCATGGGGGATGAAAAACTGTTTTTT.